This T cell receptor beta chain emerged from a study of T-cell reconstitution after alpha-beta-depleted transplantation in children. It was with unique molecular identifiers that the TCRbeta library was prepared. One entry per CDR3 protein, called by TCRdb with MiXCR from the PCR reads. The sample holds around 670,000 distinct CDR3 sequences; about an eighth are singletons and the top ten take around 0.79%. This clonotype occurred many times. Its antigen is not identified. Germline V lookup: CDR1 SGHRS, CDR2 YFSETQ. Trimming at V came to 2 bases and at J to 7 bases, leaving 8 bases not matched to a gene. The CDR3 runs to 15 residues. Notes on the study in general: Fresh T-cell production supplied most of the T-cell counts and diversity seen one year after transplant.

The sequence derives from a girl aged 2-9 years with congenital amegakaryocytic thrombocytopenia, due to receive a stem cell transplant. This specimen was PBMCs, taken before TCRalphabeta/CD19-depleted stem cell transplant. The rearrangement uses TRBV5-1 and TRBJ2-1; 8 bases map to TRBD1. The CDR3 loop reads CASSLRQGRSNEQFF. The CDR3 DNA reads as TGCGCCAGCAGCTTAAGACAGGGGAGGAGTAATGAGCAGTTCTTC.